A single sample is the source of the 13 T cell receptor beta chains below, sequenced in a study of OX40 agonist ivuxolimab in advanced cancers. TCRdb's table, derived via immunoSEQ multiplex PCR, lists solely in-frame clones and lacks some. The sample lists approximately 69,000 clones, roughly 93% occurring once. Sample: CD4+ or CD8+ T cells sorted from blood, taken in a trial of the OX40 agonist ivuxolimab. The receptors stem from an adult with an advanced solid tumor such as melanoma, head and neck, liver or kidney cancer.

The CDR3 DNA reads TGTGCCAGCAGTTACTCGGACAGCGGATACGAGCAGTACTTC. This encodes CASSYSDSGYEQYF. The rearrangement uses TRBV6-6 and TRBJ2-7; possible D gene TRBD1, 6 bases. Germline assignment: CDR1 MNHNY and CDR2 SVGAGI (reference sequence). The CDR3 has 14 residues. Trimming removed 0 bases at V and 4 bases at J, with 10 bases between.

The chain links TRBV5-5 to TRBJ1-5; 12 bases are shared with TRBD1. The trim removed 2 bases at V and 2 bases at J, leaving 11 bases unmatched. The CDR3 contains 19 residues. Germline lookup yields CDR1 SGHKS and CDR2 YYEKEE (reference sequence). The CDR3: CASSLAGTGGLLGNQPQHF. The CDR3 DNA reads as TGTGCCAGCAGCTTAGCCGGGACAGGGGGCTTGTTGGGCAATCAGCCCCAGCATTTT.

The chain joins TRBV7-9 to TRBJ1-5; D uncertain. Germline V CDR1 and CDR2: SEHNR, FQNEAQ (reference sequence). V was pared by 5 bases and J by 0 bases, with 17 bases between. The CDR3 is 17 amino acids. Here the CDR3 reads CASSPTWTEDSNQPQHF. For the CDR3, the DNA is TGTGCCAGCAGCCCGACCTGGACTGAGGATAGCAATCAGCCCCAGCATTTT.

The chain combines TRBV4-1 with TRBJ2-7, with D unresolved. V was pared by 2 bases and J by 1 base, with 9 bases between. The CDR3 covers 14 residues. Germline loops: CDR1 MGHRA, CDR2 YSYEKL. The CDR3 DNA follows: TGCGCCAGCAGCCAATTCGACGCGTCCTACGAGCAGTACTTC. Translated: CASSQFDASYEQYF.

This chain joins TRBV6-5 and TRBJ2-1; TRBD1 matches 7 bases. Per the germline V gene, CDR1 is MNHEY and CDR2 is SVGAGI. V lost 6 bases to trimming and J lost 7 bases; unmatched junction nucleotides: 9. This CDR3 comprises 14 residues. This CDR3 reads CASSPMGQNNEQFF. The CDR3, as DNA: TGTGCCAGCAGCCCCATGGGACAGAATAATGAGCAGTTCTTC.

The chain uses TRBV19 and TRBJ1-1; 7 bases match TRBD1. This CDR3 is 16 amino acids long. Trimming removed 6 bases from V and 0 bases from J; junction bases left unmatched: 10. Germline V CDR1 and CDR2: LNHDA, SQIVND (reference sequence). The CDR3 here is CASRDPARGVNTEAFF. As DNA, the CDR3 is TGTGCCAGTAGGGATCCCGCCAGGGGGGTGAACACTGAAGCTTTCTTT.

The chain combines TRBV2 with TRBJ1-1; D possibly corresponds to TRBD1 (5 bases). Per the germline V gene, CDR1 is SNHLY and CDR2 is FYNNEI. V shed 6 bases and J shed 4 bases, with 9 bases lying between them. The CDR3 spans 12 residues. In DNA, the CDR3 is TGTGCCAGCAGGCCGGGGGGCACTGAAGCTTTCTTT. Its translation is CASRPGGTEAFF.

This chain joins TRBV4-3 and TRBJ2-5, with D tentatively TRBD1 or TRBD2 (5 bases each). The CDR3 runs to 15 residues. Deletions cut 0 bases from V and 1 base from J, with 9 bases between. Germline V gives CDR1 LGHNA, CDR2 YSLEER. The CDR3 sequence: CASSQDSGGQETQYF. The CDR3 nucleotides read TGCGCCAGCAGCCAAGATAGTGGGGGCCAAGAGACCCAGTACTTC.

This chain joins TRBV27 and TRBJ1-1, with 7 bases matching TRBD1. Germline CDR1 reads MNHEY; CDR2 reads SMNVEV (reference sequence). V was pared by 3 bases and J by 1 base, with 11 bases of the junction left unmatched. The CDR3 loop spans 17 amino acids. CDR3 in amino acids: CASSFGRGTLRNTEAFF. The CDR3, as DNA: TGTGCCAGCAGTTTTGGCAGGGGGACGCTAAGGAACACTGAAGCTTTCTTT.

The chain combines TRBV27 with TRBJ2-3; 7 nucleotides line up with TRBD1. V was clipped by 4 bases and J by 2 bases; unmatched bases: 6. The CDR3 totals 15 residues. Germline V CDR1 and CDR2: MNHEY, SMNVEV (reference sequence). The CDR3: CASSSQGLFTDTQYF. CDR3 bases: TGTGCCAGCAGTTCACAGGGGCTATTCACAGATACGCAGTATTTT.

This clone was detected only a few times. CDR3 amino acids: CASRAGNTEAFF. The CDR3 region has the DNA TGTGCCAGCAGAGCCGGGAACACTGAAGCTTTCTTT. The chain recombines TRBV6-5 with TRBJ1-1, with D uncertain. The CDR3 extends over 12 amino acids. The V gene lost 6 bases and the J gene lost 1 base, with 6 bases spanning the gap. The germline V gene has CDR1 MNHEY and CDR2 SVGAGI.

The chain recombines TRBV7-2 with TRBJ2-5; the D call may be TRBD1 or TRBD2 (6 bases each). The CDR3 spans 16 residues. V dropped 5 bases and J dropped 1 base, with 17 bases sitting between them. Germline V gene data show CDR1 as SGHTA and CDR2 as FQGNSA. This CDR3 is CASSRHLGGLQETQYF. CDR3 nucleotide sequence: TGTGCCAGCAGCAGACATTTGGGGGGCCTCCAAGAGACCCAGTACTTC.

This chain uses TRBV5-4 with TRBJ2-1, with 9 bases matching TRBD2. This CDR3 region has 16 residues. The germline V gene encodes CDR1 SGHNT and CDR2 YYREEE (reference sequence). The junction had 4 bases not matched to a gene; V was cut back by 0 bases and J by 3 bases. Here the CDR3 reads CASSLVVTSGYNEQFF. DNA for the CDR3: TGTGCCAGCAGCTTGGTTGTGACTAGCGGCTACAATGAGCAGTTCTTC.